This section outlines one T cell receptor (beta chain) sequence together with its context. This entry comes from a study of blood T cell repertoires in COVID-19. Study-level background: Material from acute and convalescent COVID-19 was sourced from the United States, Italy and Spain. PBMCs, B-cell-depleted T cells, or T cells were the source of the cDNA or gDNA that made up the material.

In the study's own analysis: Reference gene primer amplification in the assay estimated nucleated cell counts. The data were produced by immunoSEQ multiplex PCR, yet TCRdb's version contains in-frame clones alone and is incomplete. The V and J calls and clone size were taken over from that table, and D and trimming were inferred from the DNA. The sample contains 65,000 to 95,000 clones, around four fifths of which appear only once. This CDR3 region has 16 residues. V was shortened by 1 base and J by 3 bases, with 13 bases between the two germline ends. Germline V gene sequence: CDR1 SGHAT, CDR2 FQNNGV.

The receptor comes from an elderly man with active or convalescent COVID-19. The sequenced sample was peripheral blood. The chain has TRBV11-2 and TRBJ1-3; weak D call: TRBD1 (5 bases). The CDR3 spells CASSLVGRVNGNTIYF. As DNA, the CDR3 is TGTGCCAGCAGCTTAGTGGGCAGGGTGAATGGAAACACCATATATTTT.